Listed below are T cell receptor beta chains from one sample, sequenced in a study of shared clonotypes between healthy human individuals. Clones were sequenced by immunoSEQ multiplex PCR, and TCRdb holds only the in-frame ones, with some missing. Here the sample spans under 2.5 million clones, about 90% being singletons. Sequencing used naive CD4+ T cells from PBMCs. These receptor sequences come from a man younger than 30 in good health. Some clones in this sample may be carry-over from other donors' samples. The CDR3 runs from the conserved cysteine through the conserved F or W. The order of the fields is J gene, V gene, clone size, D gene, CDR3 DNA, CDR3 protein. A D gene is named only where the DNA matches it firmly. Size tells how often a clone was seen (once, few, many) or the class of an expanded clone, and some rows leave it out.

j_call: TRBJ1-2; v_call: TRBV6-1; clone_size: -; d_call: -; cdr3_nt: TGTGCCAGCAGGGTAAACAGGGAAGGCTACACCTTC; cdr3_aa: CASRVNREGYTF
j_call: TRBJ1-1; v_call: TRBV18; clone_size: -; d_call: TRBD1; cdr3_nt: TGTGCCAGCTCACCTGCGACAGGGCTTACTGAAGCTTTCTTT; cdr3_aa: CASSPATGLTEAFF
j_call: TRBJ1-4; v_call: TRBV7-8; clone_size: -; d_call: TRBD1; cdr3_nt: TGTGCCAGCAGCACTCGGACAGGGGCAACTAATGAAAAACTGTTTTTT; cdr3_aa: CASSTRTGATNEKLFF
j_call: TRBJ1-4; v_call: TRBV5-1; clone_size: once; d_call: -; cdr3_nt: TGCGCCAGCAGCTTGGAGGGAACACTTGAAAAACTGTTTTTT; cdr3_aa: CASSLEGTLEKLFF
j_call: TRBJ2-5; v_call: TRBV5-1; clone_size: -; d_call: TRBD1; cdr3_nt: TGCGCCAGCAGCCTGGGACAGATAGAGACCCAGTACTTC; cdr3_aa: CASSLGQIETQYF
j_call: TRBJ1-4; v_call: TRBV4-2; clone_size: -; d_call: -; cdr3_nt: TGTGCCAGCAGCCAAGATTTGCAGCTTAATGAAAAACTGTTTTTT; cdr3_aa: CASSQDLQLNEKLFF
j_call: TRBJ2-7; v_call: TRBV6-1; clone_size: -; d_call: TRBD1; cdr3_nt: TGTGCCAGCAGTGAAGCTCCGGACAGGGTAAGGTACGAGCAGTACTTC; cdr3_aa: CASSEAPDRVRYEQYF
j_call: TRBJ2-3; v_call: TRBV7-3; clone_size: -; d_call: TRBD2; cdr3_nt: TGTGCCAGCAGCTTAGATGGTGCATCGGCGGGAGGGTTCACAGATACGCAGTATTTT; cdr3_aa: CASSLDGASAGGFTDTQYF
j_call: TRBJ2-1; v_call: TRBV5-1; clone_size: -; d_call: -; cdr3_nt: TGCGCCAGCAGCTTCGGCATCGAAGGGGCATCCTACAATGAGCAGTTCTTC; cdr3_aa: CASSFGIEGASYNEQFF
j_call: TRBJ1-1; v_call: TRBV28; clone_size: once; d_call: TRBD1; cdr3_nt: TGTGCCAGCAGTTTCCGCCCAGGGGGCGGCACTGAAGCTTTCTTT; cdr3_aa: CASSFRPGGGTEAFF
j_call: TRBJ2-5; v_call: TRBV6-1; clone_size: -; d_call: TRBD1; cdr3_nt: TGTGCCAGCAGTGTGACCGGGACAGGGGGCAGGGAGACCCAGTACTTC; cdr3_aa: CASSVTGTGGRETQYF
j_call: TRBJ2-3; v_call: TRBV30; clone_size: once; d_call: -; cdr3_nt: TGTGCCTGGAGCGGGAACAGTGTCACAGATACGCAGTATTTT; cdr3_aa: CAWSGNSVTDTQYF
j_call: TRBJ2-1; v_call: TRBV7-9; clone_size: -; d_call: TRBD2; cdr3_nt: TGTGCCAGCAGCGCCTCTCGGGGACTAGGGGTCGATGAGCAGTTCTTC; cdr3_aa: CASSASRGLGVDEQFF
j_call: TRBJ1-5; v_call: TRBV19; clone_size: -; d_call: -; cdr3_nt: TGTGCCAGTAGTGGGAGGGGGGTTAGCAATCAGCCCCAGCATTTT; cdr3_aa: CASSGRGVSNQPQHF
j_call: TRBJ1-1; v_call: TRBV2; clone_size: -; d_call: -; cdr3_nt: TGTGCCAGCAGGGGGGATTGGAACACTGAAGCTTTCTTT; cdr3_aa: CASRGDWNTEAFF
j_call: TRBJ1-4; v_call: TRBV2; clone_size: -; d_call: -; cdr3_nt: TGTGCCAGCAGGCCCACAGGGACGATGAATGAAAAACTGTTTTTT; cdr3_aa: CASRPTGTMNEKLFF
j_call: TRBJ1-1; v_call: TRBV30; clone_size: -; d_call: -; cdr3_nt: TGTGCTATAGGCGGACTTCGGGTAGAAACCGAGAACACTGAAGCTTTCTTT; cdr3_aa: CAIGGLRVETENTEAFF
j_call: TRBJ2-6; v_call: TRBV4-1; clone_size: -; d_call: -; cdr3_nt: TGCGCCAGCAGCCAAGATCCGAGGGTCCAAACCTCTGGGGCCAACGTCCTGACTTTC; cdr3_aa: CASSQDPRVQTSGANVLTF
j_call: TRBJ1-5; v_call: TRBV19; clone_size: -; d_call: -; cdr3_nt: TGTGCCAGTAGAGCGAGAGGGGGTGGCAATCAGCCCCAGCATTTT; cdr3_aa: CASRARGGGNQPQHF
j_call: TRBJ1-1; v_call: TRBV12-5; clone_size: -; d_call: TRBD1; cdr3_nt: TGTGCTAGTGGGACAGGGACGGGCACTGAAGCTTTCTTT; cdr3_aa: CASGTGTGTEAFF
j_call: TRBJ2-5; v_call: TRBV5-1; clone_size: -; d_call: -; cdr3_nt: TGCGCCAGCAGCTTTCAGGGCTCCCAAGAGACCCAGTACTTC; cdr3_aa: CASSFQGSQETQYF
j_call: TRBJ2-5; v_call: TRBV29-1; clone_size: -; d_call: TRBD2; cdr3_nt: TGCAGCGTCACTAGCGGGATTGAGACCCAGTACTTC; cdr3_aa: CSVTSGIETQYF
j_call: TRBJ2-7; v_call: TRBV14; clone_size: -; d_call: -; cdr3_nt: TGTGCCAGCAGCCAACTTAGCTACGAGCAGTACTTC; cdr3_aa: CASSQLSYEQYF
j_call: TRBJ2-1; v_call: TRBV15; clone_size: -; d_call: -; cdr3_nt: TGTGCCACCAGCAGGGAACCTATGAACAATGAGCAGTTCTTC; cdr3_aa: CATSREPMNNEQFF
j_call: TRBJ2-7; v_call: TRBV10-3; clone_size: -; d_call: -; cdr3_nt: TGTGCCATCAAGGGGGCCGGGGGCTCCTACGAGCAGTACTTC; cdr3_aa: CAIKGAGGSYEQYF
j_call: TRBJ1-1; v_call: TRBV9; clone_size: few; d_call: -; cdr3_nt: TGTGCCAGCAGCTCGAGACAGCACACTGAAGCTTTCTTT; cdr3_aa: CASSSRQHTEAFF
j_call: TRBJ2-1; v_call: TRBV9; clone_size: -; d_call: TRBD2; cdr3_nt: TGTGCCAGCAGCGTAGATAGCGGGGTCTCCTACAATGAGCAGTTCTTC; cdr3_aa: CASSVDSGVSYNEQFF
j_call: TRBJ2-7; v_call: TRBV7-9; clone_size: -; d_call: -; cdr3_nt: TGTGCCAGCAGCTCCCAGGGAGGCTACGAGCAGTACTTC; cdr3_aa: CASSSQGGYEQYF
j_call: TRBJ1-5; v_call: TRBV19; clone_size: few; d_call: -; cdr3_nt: TGTGCCAGTAGTACAGGGAATCAGCCCCAGCATTTT; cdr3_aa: CASSTGNQPQHF
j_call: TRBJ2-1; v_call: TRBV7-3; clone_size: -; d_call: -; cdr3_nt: TGTGCCAGCAGCTTTACAGGGACCTACAATGAGCAGTTCTTC; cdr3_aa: CASSFTGTYNEQFF
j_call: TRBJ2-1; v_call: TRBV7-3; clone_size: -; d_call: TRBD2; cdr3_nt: TGTGCCAGCAGCTCGTTGGGAGGGAGAGGGTTCTACAATGAGCAGTTCTTC; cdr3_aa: CASSSLGGRGFYNEQFF
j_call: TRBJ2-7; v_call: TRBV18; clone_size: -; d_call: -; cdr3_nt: TGTGCCAGCTCACCAGGCCGGGAGAAGTACGAGCAGTACTTC; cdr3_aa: CASSPGREKYEQYF
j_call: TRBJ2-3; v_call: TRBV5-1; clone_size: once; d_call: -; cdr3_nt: TGCGCCAGCAGCTTGGGGCAGGGTTTAGATACGCAGTATTTT; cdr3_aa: CASSLGQGLDTQYF
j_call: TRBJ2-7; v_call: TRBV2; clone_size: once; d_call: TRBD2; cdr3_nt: TGTGCCAGCGTTCCCAGCGGGACGAGCTCCTACGAGCAGTACTTC; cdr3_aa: CASVPSGTSSYEQYF
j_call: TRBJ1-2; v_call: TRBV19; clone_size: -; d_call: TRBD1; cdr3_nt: TGTGCCAGTGCTCCTAGGACAGGGTTGAACTATGGCTACACCTTC; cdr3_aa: CASAPRTGLNYGYTF
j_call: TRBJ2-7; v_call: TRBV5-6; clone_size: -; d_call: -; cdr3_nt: TGTGCCAGCAGCCGGGTTTTTCCCTACGAGCAGTACTTC; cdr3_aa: CASSRVFPYEQYF
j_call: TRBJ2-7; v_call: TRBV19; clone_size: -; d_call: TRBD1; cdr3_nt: TGTGCCAGTAGTATATCTGGGACAGGGTTCTACGAGCAGTACTTC; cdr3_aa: CASSISGTGFYEQYF
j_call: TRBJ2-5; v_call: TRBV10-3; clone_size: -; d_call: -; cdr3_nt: TGTGCCATCGGCCTCCCAGAGACCCAGTACTTC; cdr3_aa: CAIGLPETQYF
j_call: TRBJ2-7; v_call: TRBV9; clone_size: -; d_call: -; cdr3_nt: TGTGCCAGCAGCGTAGGTGGGACGGATATCTACGAGCAGTACTTC; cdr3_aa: CASSVGGTDIYEQYF
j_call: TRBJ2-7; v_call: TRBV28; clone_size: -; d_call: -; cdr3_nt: TGTGCCAGCGCCCTCAGGACAGTCTCCTACGAGCAGTACTTC; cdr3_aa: CASALRTVSYEQYF
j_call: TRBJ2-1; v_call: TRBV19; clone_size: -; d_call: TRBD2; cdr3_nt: TGTGCCAGTAGGACTAGCGGGAGCCACAATGAGCAGTTCTTC; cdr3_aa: CASRTSGSHNEQFF
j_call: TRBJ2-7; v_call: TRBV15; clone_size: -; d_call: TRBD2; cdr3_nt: TGTGCCACCAGCAGGCCTACTAGCGGTCTAACCTACGAGCAGTACTTC; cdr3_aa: CATSRPTSGLTYEQYF
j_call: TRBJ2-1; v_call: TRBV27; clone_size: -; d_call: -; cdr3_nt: TGTGCCAGCAGTTTAAGGGGGGCAGGCAATGAGCAGTTCTTC; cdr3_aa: CASSLRGAGNEQFF
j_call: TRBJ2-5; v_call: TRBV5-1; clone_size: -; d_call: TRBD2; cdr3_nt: TGCGCCAGCAGCTTGGGTCACGCGGGAGACGAGACCCAGTACTTC; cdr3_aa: CASSLGHAGDETQYF
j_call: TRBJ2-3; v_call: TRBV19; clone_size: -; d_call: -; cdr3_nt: TGTGCCAGTAGTTATCGGGGAGATACGCAGTATTTT; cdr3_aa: CASSYRGDTQYF
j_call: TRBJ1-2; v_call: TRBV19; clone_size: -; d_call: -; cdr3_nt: TGTGCCAGTAGTTTTTTCGACAGGTCCCTCTATGGCTACACCTTC; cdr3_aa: CASSFFDRSLYGYTF
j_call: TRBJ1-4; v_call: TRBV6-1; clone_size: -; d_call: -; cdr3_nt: TGTGCCAGCAGTGAATATTATGGAGGGAGTAATGAAAAACTGTTTTTT; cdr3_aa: CASSEYYGGSNEKLFF
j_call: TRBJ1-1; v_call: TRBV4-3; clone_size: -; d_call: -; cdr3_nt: TGCGCCAGCAGCCAAGAGAAAAGTAACACTGAAGCTTTCTTT; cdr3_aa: CASSQEKSNTEAFF
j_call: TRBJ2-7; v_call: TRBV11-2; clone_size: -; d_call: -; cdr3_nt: TGTGCCAGCAGCTCCCTGAGGGGGAAGACCCTCGAGCAGTACTTC; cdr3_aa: CASSSLRGKTLEQYF
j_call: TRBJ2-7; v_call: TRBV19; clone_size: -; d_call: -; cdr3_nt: TGTGCCAGTAGTAAGACAGGTCTCCCATCCTACGAGCAGTACTTC; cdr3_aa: CASSKTGLPSYEQYF
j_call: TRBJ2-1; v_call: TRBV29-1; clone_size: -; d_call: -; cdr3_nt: TGCAGCGTTGTATTGTACAATGAGCAGTTCTTC; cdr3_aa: CSVVLYNEQFF
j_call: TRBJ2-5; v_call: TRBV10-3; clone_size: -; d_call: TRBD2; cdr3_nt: TGTGCCATCAGTGAGGAGCGGGAAAGGGGAGAGACCCAGTACTTC; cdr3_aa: CAISEERERGETQYF
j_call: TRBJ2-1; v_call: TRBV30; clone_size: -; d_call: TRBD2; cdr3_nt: TGTGCCTGGAGTGTAGCCTTAGCGGGAGGGTACAATGAGCAGTTCTTC; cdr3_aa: CAWSVALAGGYNEQFF